The 5 T cell receptor beta chains presented below share a single source sample, sequenced in a study of monozygotic twins with cystic fibrosis. Using immunoSEQ multiplex PCR, the repertoire was profiled, and TCRdb retains in-frame clones only, with some absent. The table shows 13,000 to 15,000 clones, with more than 80% occurring only once. Source material: blood. Source of these receptors: a boy younger than 18 with cystic fibrosis.

The chain couples TRBV2 to TRBJ2-3; 7 bases align to TRBD1. Trimming cost V 5 bases and J 0 bases; bases outside gene matches: 5. CDR3 length: 15 amino acids. Germline lookup yields CDR1 SNHLY and CDR2 FYNNEI. The CDR3 is CASSTGAHSTDTQYF. Written as DNA, the CDR3 is TGTGCCAGCAGTACAGGGGCCCATAGCACAGATACGCAGTATTTT.

The chain joins TRBV27 to TRBJ1-6, with 10 bases that match TRBD1. Losses at the gene ends were 0 bases for V and 9 bases for J; bases not matched to a gene: 11. The CDR3 is made up of 18 amino acids. Germline V gene sequence: CDR1 MNHEY, CDR2 SMNVEV (reference sequence). The DNA for the CDR3 is TGTGCCAGCAGTTTATCCGGGACAGGGGAGACGTGGGGTTCACCCCTCCACTTT. Protein sequence: CASSLSGTGETWGSPLHF.

The CDR3 loop reads CASSPAGTGATQYF. CDR3 nucleotides: TGTGCCAGCAGCCCAGCCGGGACAGGGGCGACCCAGTACTTC. This chain connects TRBV7-7 to TRBJ2-5, with TRBD1 identical over 10 bases. The CDR3 is 14 residues long. The V and J ends lost 5 bases and 7 bases, in that order; junction bases with no gene match: 7. Per the germline V gene, CDR1 is SSHAT and CDR2 is FNYEAQ (reference sequence).

This clone appeared a single time. This chain links TRBV7-2 with TRBJ1-2; a possible D gene is TRBD1 (6 bases). CDR1 and CDR2 from the germline V gene are SGHTA and FQGNSA. V lost 0 bases and J 8 bases, leaving 19 bases between the germline ends. This CDR3 has 16 amino acids. CDR3 sequence: CASSLASGAYLGGYTF. The CDR3 nucleotides are TGTGCCAGCAGCTTAGCGTCGGGGGCCTATTTAGGAGGCTACACCTTC. The full variable domain, with the rest looked up from reference TRBV7-2 and TRBJ1-2, is GAGVSQSPSNKVTEKGKDVELRCDPISGHTALYWYRQSLGQGLEFLIYFQGNSAPDKSGLPSDRFSAERTGGSVSTLTIQRTQQEDSAVYLCASSLASGAYLGGYTFGSGTRLTVV.

CDR3 sequence: CASSIRQINQPQHF. Written as DNA, the CDR3 is TGTGCCAGTAGTATAAGACAGATCAATCAGCCCCAGCATTTT. The gene calls are TRBV19 and TRBJ1-5; a possible D gene is TRBD1 (5 bases). V lost 2 bases and J lost 3, with 8 bases in between. This CDR3 comprises 14 residues. Germline assignment: CDR1 LNHDA and CDR2 SQIVND (reference sequence).